This TCR beta chain emerged from a study of molecular identifiers for immune sequencing clone quantification. Based on a CD8+CD4-CCR7+CD45RA+ profile, naive CD8 T cells were sorted. Both previously described methods and listed TCR primers were employed to make bulk TCR libraries. TCRdb passed the PCR reads through MiXCR, listing each CDR3 protein once. The table has approximately 500,000 distinct CDR3 sequences, 25% seen once. Looked up from germline, CDR1 is SGHRS and CDR2 is YFSETQ. The CDR3 sequence is 12 residues long. V gene TRBV5-1 combines with J gene TRBJ2-7; D is undetermined. The J call may not be correct, given that the DNA end is closer to TRBJ2-1. Sample: naive CD8+ T cells from blood, with Jurkat cell RNA spiked in. Subset of the sample: FACS-sorted CD8+CD4-CCR7+CD45RA+ naive T cells. This sequence was found in a human donor in good health. Some libraries in this study had Jurkat cell RNA spiked in. The CDR3 spells CASSPVGYEQFF. The CDR3, as DNA: TGCGCCAGCAGCCCCGTGGGATACGAGCAGTTCTTC.